The rows below give T cell receptor beta chains drawn from one sample of a study of human T cells and chemical hapten exposure. TCRdb fed the RACE reads into MiXCR, producing one record per CDR3 protein. This table holds about 77,000 distinct CDR3 sequences, around 13% found once. Sequencing was performed on whole blood, taken in connection with sensitization to the hapten diphenylcyclopropenone (DPC). The source is a woman aged 45-59 years with alopecia areata. Some clones in this sample may be carry-over from other donors' samples. Each CDR3 is given with its conserved first and last residue.

v_call	j_call	cdr3_aa
TRBV18	TRBJ1-1	CASSLGQGVKNTEAFF
TRBV6-6	TRBJ2-5	CASSQGRTQETQYF
TRBV29-1	TRBJ2-1	CSVELDTGYHEQFF
TRBV28	TRBJ2-7	CASSPTGLYEQYF
TRBV6-5	TRBJ2-1	CASSRGTSGSDEQFF
TRBV28	TRBJ1-5	CASSYRSSQPQHF
TRBV20-1	TRBJ1-3	CSARLSSGNTIYF
TRBV9	TRBJ2-3	CASSVVSSGTDTQYF
TRBV20-1	TRBJ2-1	CSATLQSNEQFF
TRBV20-1	TRBJ1-6	CSARSGRANSPLHF
TRBV7-9	TRBJ1-1	CASSPRTGRAAEAFF
TRBV7-2	TRBJ2-1	CASSLVGGSSYNEQFF
TRBV5-1	TRBJ2-2	CASSLGARANTGELFF
TRBV29-1	TRBJ1-1	CSANDRGRRTEAFF
TRBV24-1	TRBJ2-5	CATSGSGETQYF
TRBV7-9	TRBJ1-4	CASSLAAGAGGEKLFF
TRBV18	TRBJ2-3	CASSNRASSTDTQYF
TRBV6-5	TRBJ2-7	CASRPAPAGTYEQYF
TRBV10-1	TRBJ1-2	CASSESNWSRYTF
TRBV6-5	TRBJ1-4	CASSYSTGNEKLFF
TRBV12-3/TRBV12-4	TRBJ2-2	CASSLSRNTGELFF
TRBV27	TRBJ2-3	CASSLRRDTQYF
TRBV5-4	TRBJ2-2	CASSPGLGSTGELFF
TRBV20-1	TRBJ2-3	CSAKIAGGRTDTQYF
TRBV14	TRBJ2-1	CASSPVIRDRGVDEQFF
TRBV29-1	TRBJ1-1	CSVVTPVNTEAFF
TRBV7-9	TRBJ2-3	CASSPHGLAGTDTQYF
TRBV12-3/TRBV12-4	TRBJ2-7	CASSLHHMREQYF
TRBV14	TRBJ1-2	CASSATANYGYTF
TRBV7-6	TRBJ2-3	CASSSIGLGLRDTQYF
TRBV7-7	TRBJ2-3	CASSLDKRDTQYF
TRBV27	TRBJ2-1	CAAGGGSSYNEQFF
TRBV3-1	TRBJ1-1	CASSRQDAGTEAFF
TRBV5-1	TRBJ1-1	CASSPTVRGANTEAFF
TRBV12-5	TRBJ1-5	CASGSGQGGGKNQPQHF
TRBV30	TRBJ1-5	CAWNEGQLHQPQHF
TRBV6-2/TRBV6-3	TRBJ1-2	CASSGPGFGDGYTF
TRBV7-6	TRBJ2-2	CASSLGRLTGELFF
TRBV5-1	TRBJ2-7	CASSDRQGAIYEQYF
TRBV15	TRBJ2-1	CATSRDPTRDIYQPRYNEQFF